This TCR beta chain was recorded in a study of radiation and T cells in renal cell carcinoma. CDR1 and CDR2 (germline): SGHNT, YENEEA. This CDR3 is built from 12 residues. Trimming left V 5 bases short and J 6 bases short, with 11 bases between. The method was immunoSEQ multiplex PCR; TCRdb's version includes in-frame clones alone and lacks a portion of them. The sample has 60,000 to 80,000 clones; 82% are singletons. Study findings and constraints: Pretreatment tumor biopsies were lacking, so baseline clonotypes are unknown.

Time point meaning: blood 2 weeks post-SBRT. The treatment was: 15 Gy SBRT to primary tumor, nephrectomy 4 weeks later. As concerns this clone: The target antigen is unknown.

The specimen was blood, collected from a patient whose treatment included radiotherapy and nephrectomy. This TCR was recovered from a man aged 55-75 years with renal cell carcinoma. The chain uses TRBV11-3 and TRBJ2-7; the D is unclear. The CDR3 reads CASSPSRGEQYF. The CDR3, as DNA: TGTGCCAGCAGCCCGTCGCGCGGCGAGCAGTACTTC.